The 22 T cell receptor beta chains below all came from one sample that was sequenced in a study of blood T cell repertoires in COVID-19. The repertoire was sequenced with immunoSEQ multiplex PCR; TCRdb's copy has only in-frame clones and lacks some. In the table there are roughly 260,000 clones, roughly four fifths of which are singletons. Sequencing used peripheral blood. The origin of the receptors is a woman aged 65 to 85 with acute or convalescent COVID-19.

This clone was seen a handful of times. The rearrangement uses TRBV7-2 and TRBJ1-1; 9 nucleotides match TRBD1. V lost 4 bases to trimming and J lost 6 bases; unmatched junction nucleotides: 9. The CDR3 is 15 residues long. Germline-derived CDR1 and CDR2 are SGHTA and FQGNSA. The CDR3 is CASSSFPGQGSEAFF. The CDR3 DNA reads TGTGCCAGCAGCTCTTTCCCGGGACAGGGTTCTGAAGCTTTCTTT.

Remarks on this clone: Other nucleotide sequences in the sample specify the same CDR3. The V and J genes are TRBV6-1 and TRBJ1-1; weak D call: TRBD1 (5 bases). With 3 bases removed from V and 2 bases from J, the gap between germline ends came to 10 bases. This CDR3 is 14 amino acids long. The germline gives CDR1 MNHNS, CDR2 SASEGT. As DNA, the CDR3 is TGTGCCAGCAGTGAGGGGGGGTTAAACACTGAAGCTTTCTTT. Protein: CASSEGGLNTEAFF.

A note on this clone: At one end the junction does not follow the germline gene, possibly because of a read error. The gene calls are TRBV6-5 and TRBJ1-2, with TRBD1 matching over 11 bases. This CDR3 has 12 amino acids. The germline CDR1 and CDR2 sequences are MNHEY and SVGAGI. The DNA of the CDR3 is TGTGCCAGCAGCACCACCGGGACAGGGGGGGTCTTC. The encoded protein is CASSTTGTGGVF.

The CDR3 region is CASTQKGTGASQFF. The CDR3 DNA reads as TGTGCCAGTACCCAAAAGGGGACAGGGGCTTCGCAGTTCTTC. The chain has TRBV19 and TRBJ2-1, with TRBD1 matching over 10 bases. Germline V gives CDR1 LNHDA, CDR2 SQIVND (reference sequence). With V trimmed by 7 bases and J by 12 bases, 12 bases remained unmatched. The CDR3 contains 14 residues.

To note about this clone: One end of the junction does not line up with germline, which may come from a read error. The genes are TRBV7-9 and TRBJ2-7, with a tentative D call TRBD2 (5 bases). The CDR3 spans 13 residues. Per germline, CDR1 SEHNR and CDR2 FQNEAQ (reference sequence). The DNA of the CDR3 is TGTGCCAGCAGCTTGGAGGACTCCCACGAGCAGTACTTC. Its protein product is CASSLEDSHEQYF.

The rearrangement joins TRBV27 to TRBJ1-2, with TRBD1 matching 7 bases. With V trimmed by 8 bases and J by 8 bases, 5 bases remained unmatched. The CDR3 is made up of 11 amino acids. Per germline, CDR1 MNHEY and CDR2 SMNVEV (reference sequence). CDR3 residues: CASGPGGGYTF. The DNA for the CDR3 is TGTGCCAGCGGCCCAGGGGGAGGCTACACCTTC.

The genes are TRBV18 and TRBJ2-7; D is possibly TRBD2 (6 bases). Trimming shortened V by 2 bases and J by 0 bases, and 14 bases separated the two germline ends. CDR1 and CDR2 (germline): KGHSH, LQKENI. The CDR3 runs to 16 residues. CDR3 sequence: CASSPGTPSASYEQYF. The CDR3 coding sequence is TGTGCCAGCTCACCAGGGACTCCCAGTGCCTCCTACGAGCAGTACTTC.

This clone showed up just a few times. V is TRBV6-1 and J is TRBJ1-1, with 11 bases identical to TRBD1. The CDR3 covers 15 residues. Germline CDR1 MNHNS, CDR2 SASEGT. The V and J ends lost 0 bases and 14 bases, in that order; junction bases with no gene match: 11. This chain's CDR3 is CASSEAGTGGSNTFF. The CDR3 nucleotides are TGTGCCAGCAGTGAAGCTGGGACAGGGGGGTCGAACACCTTCTTT.

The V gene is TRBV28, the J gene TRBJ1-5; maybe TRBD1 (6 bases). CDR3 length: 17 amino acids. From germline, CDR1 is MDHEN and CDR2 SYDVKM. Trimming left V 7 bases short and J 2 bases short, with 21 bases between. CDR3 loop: CASTEMTGFVGNQPQHF. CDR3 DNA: TGTGCCAGCACCGAGATGACAGGATTCGTTGGCAATCAGCCCCAGCATTTT.

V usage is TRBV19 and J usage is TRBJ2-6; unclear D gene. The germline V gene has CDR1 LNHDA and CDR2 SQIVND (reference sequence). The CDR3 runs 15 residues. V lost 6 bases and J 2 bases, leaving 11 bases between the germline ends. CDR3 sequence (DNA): TGTGCCAGTAGCGCCCCTGGGCCTGGGGCCAACGTCCTGACTTTC. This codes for CASSAPGPGANVLTF.

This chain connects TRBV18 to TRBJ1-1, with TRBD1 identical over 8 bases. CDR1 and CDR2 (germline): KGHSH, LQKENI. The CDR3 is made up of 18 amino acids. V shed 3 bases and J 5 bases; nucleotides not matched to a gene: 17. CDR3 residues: CASSPFRQGTTSGTEAFF. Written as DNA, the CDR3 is TGTGCCAGCTCACCTTTCAGACAGGGGACAACATCGGGTACTGAAGCTTTCTTT. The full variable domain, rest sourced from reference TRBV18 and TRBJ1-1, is NAGVMQNPRHLVRRRGQEARLRCSPMKGHSHVYWYRQLPEEGLKFMVYLQKENIIDESGMPKERFSAEFPKEGPSILRIQQVVRGDSAAYFCASSPFRQGTTSGTEAFFGQGTRLTVV.

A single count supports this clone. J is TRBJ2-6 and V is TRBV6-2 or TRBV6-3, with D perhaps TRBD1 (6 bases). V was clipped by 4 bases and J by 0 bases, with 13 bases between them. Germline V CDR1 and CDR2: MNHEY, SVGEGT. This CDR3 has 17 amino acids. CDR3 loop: CASSSKQGYSGANVLTF. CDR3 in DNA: TGTGCCAGCAGTTCAAAACAGGGCTACTCTGGGGCCAACGTCCTGACTTTC.

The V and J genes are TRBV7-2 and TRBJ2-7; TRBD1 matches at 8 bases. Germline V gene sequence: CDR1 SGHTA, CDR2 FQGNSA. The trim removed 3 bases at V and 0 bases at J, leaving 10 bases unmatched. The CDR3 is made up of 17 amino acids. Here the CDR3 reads CASSLGGGQGDSYEQYF. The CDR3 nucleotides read TGTGCCAGCAGCTTGGGAGGAGGACAGGGCGACTCCTACGAGCAGTACTTC.

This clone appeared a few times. CDR3 bases: TGTGCCAGTAGTATTAAAGGGGGCCCCTCTAACTATGGCTACACCTTC. Translated, it gives CASSIKGGPSNYGYTF. The V call is TRBV19, the J call TRBJ1-2; 7 nucleotides match TRBD1. The germline CDR1 and CDR2 sequences are LNHDA and SQIVND (reference sequence). Losses at the gene ends were 3 bases for V and 0 bases for J; bases not matched to a gene: 7. CDR3 size: 16 residues.

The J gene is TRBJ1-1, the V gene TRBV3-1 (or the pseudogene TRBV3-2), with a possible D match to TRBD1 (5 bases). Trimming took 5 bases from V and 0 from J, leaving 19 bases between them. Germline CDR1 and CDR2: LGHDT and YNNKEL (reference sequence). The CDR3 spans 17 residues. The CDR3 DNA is TGTGCCAGCAGCTTATTGGGCCAGGGAGGAATGAACACTGAAGCTTTCTTT. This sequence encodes CASSLLGQGGMNTEAFF.

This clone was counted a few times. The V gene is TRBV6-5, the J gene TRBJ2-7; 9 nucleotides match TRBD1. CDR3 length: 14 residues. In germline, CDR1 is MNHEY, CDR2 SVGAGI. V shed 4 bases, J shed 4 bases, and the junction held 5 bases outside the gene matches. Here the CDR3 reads CASSSWTGEYEQYF. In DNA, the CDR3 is TGTGCCAGCAGTTCTTGGACAGGGGAATACGAGCAGTACTTC.

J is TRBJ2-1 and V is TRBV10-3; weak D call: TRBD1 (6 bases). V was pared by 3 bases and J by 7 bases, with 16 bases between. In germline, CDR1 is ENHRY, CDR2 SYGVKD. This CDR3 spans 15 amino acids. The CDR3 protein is CAISETQGQPNEQFF. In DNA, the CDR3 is TGTGCCATCAGTGAAACACAGGGTCAACCGAATGAGCAGTTCTTC.

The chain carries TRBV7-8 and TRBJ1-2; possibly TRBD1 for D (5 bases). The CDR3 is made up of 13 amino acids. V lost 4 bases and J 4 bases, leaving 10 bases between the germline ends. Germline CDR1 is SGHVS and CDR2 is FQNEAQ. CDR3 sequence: CASSYDSFYGYTF. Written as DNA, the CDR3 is TGTGCCAGCAGCTACGACAGTTTCTATGGCTACACCTTC.

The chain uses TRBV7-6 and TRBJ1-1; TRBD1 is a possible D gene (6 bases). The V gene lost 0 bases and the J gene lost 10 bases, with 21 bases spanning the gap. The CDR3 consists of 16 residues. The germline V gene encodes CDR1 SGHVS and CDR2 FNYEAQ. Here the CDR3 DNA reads TGTGCCAGCAGCTTAGCCGCAGGGGCGCCGGGAGGGCGAGCTTTCTTT. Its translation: CASSLAAGAPGGRAFF. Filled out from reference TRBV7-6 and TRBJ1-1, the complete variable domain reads GAGVSQSPRYKVTKRGQDVALRCDPISGHVSLYWYRQALGQGPEFLTYFNYEAQQDKSGLPNDRFSAERPEGSISTLTIQRTEQRDSAMYRCASSLAAGAPGGRAFFGQGTRLTVV.

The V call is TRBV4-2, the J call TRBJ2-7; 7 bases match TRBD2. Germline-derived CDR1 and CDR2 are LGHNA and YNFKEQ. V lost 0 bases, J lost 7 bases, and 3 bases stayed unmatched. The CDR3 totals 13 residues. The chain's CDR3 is CASSQDLGGEQYF. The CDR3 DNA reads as TGTGCCAGCAGCCAAGATCTGGGGGGGGAGCAGTACTTC.

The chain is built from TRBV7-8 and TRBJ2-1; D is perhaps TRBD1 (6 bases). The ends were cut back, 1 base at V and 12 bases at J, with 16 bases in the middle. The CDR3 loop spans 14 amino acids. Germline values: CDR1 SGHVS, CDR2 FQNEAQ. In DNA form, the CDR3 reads TGTGCCAGCAGCTTAGGAGGGGGATCGAGTTGGCAGTTCTTC. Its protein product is CASSLGGGSSWQFF.

In DNA form, the CDR3 reads TGTGCCAGCAGCACAGGGGGCAATCAGCCCCAGCATTTT. It translates to CASSTGGNQPQHF. The chain combines TRBV25-1 with TRBJ1-5; 7 bases are shared with TRBD1. The CDR3 consists of 13 residues. With 6 bases clipped from V and 2 bases from J, the junction kept 1 base outside the gene matches. Germline V gene data show CDR1 as MGHDK and CDR2 as SYGVNS.